The 25 T cell receptor beta chains listed next were all sequenced from one sample in a study of cytomegalovirus exposure and HLA in healthy donors. The PCR had 60 Vbeta and 13 Jbeta primers. TCRdb keeps only in-frame clones here, not all; method: immunoSEQ multiplex PCR. This table has some 45,000 clones, about two thirds appearing once. The specimen was PBMCs. The receptors here all came from a woman aged 30 to 39 in good health and CMV-seronegative.

This sequence joins TRBV28 and TRBJ1-2, with D tentatively TRBD1 (5 bases). This CDR3 has 14 residues. Trimming stripped 3 bases from V and 4 bases from J, with 12 bases between. Germline loops: CDR1 MDHEN, CDR2 SYDVKM. The CDR3 DNA sequence: TGTGCCAGCAGTTTGGGCCAGGGCCTCTATGGCTACACCTTC. It is translated as CASSLGQGLYGYTF.

J is TRBJ1-2 and V is TRBV9, with 8 bases that match TRBD1. There are 13 residues in the CDR3. CDR1 and CDR2 from the germline V gene are SGDLS and YYNGEE. V dropped 1 base and J dropped 6; count of bases not matched to a gene: 2. The CDR3, as DNA: TGTGCCAGCAGCGTACTGACAGGGGATGGCTACACCTTC. Residues: CASSVLTGDGYTF.

In its sample, this clone was seen once. The chain uses TRBV18 and TRBJ2-7, with 10 bases lining up with TRBD1. Germline CDR1 and CDR2: KGHSH and LQKENI. CDR3 length: 12 amino acids. V trimming: 8 bases; J trimming: 5 bases; junction bases outside the gene matches: 3. The CDR3 DNA reads as TGTGCCAGCGGACAGGGGGAACACGAGCAGTACTTC. Translating gives CASGQGEHEQYF.

This chain links TRBV28 with TRBJ1-5, with D perhaps matching TRBD1 (5 bases). The CDR3 extends over 15 amino acids. CDR1 and CDR2 (germline): MDHEN, SYDVKM. V lost 4 bases and J lost 0, with 10 bases in between. The CDR3 here is CASSSSGVSNQPQHF. The CDR3 DNA follows: TGTGCCAGCAGTTCCTCGGGGGTTAGCAATCAGCCCCAGCATTTT.

This clone is medium-sized. The chain couples TRBV2 to TRBJ2-5, with 10 bases matching TRBD2. This CDR3 has 14 residues. Per the germline V gene, CDR1 is SNHLY and CDR2 is FYNNEI. The J segment lost 2 bases and the V segment lost 4 bases, leaving 1 base of the junction unmatched. The CDR3 region has the DNA TGTGCCAGCAGTGGTAGCGGGGGGCAAGAGACCCAGTACTTC. Protein sequence: CASSGSGGQETQYF. Combining the CDR3 with reference TRBV2 and TRBJ2-5 gives the whole variable domain EPEVTQTPSHQVTQMGQEVILRCVPISNHLYFYWYRQILGQKVEFLVSFYNNEISEKSEIFDDQFSVERPDGSNFTLKIRSTKLEDSAMYFCASSGSGGQETQYFGPGTRLLVL.

This clone was observed once. This chain links TRBV9 with TRBJ2-2, with no clear D. This CDR3 contains 11 residues. Germline V lookup: CDR1 SGDLS, CDR2 YYNGEE. Trimming stripped 4 bases from V and 5 bases from J, with 3 bases between. This CDR3 reads CASSSTGELFF. CDR3 nucleotides: TGTGCCAGCAGCTCGACCGGGGAGCTGTTTTTT.

The chain joins TRBV5-1 to TRBJ1-4; TRBD1 might be the D (6 bases). CDR1 and CDR2 from the germline V gene are SGHRS and YFSETQ. The CDR3 is made up of 13 amino acids. The germline V and J ends were trimmed by 4 bases and 8 bases, with 12 bases remaining between them. The CDR3 nucleotides read TGCGCCAGCAGCGTTAACAGGGACGAAAAACTGTTTTTT. This translates into CASSVNRDEKLFF.

The chain carries TRBV7-9 and TRBJ2-7; D is perhaps TRBD1 (6 bases). CDR3 length equals 13 residues. In germline, CDR1 is SEHNR, CDR2 FQNEAQ (reference sequence). Trimming left V 4 bases short and J 2 bases short, with 9 bases between. This CDR3 is CASSYPGAYEQYF. DNA of the CDR3: TGTGCCAGCAGCTATCCAGGGGCCTACGAGCAGTACTTC.

The CDR3, as DNA: TGCAGTGCTAGTCTGTCGGGCATTCAGTACTTC. The encoded protein is CSASLSGIQYF. The gene calls are TRBV20-1 and TRBJ2-4; D unclear. The germline V and J ends were trimmed by 3 bases and 9 bases, with 9 bases remaining between them. The CDR3 contains 11 residues. CDR1 is DFQATT and CDR2 is SNEGSKA in the germline V gene (reference sequence).

The genes are TRBV10-1 and TRBJ2-7; 12 bases agree with TRBD2. The germline CDR1 and CDR2 sequences are WNHNN and SYGVQD (reference sequence). V gave up 0 bases and J gave up 6 bases; unmatched junction bases: 6. This CDR3 spans 16 amino acids. This chain's CDR3 is CASSESNLAGGREQYF. The CDR3 bases are TGCGCCAGCAGTGAGTCGAATCTAGCGGGAGGGCGCGAGCAGTACTTC.

The V gene is TRBV10-3, the J gene TRBJ2-7; 8 nucleotides line up with TRBD2. V was pared by 0 bases and J by 6 bases, with 4 bases of the junction left unmatched. From germline, CDR1 is ENHRY and CDR2 SYGVKD. The CDR3 covers 14 residues. The CDR3 coding sequence is TGTGCCATCAGTGAGTCGGGACTAGGCGGCGAGCAGTACTTC. This gives the protein CAISESGLGGEQYF.

The CDR3 reads CASSVGQGAYGYTF. The CDR3 coding sequence is TGCGCCAGCAGCGTCGGACAGGGGGCATATGGCTACACCTTC. V gene TRBV5-1 combines with J gene TRBJ1-2, with 11 positions matching TRBD1. The CDR3 contains 14 residues. Trimming took 4 bases from V and 5 from J; bases not matched to a gene: 4. Germline assignment: CDR1 SGHRS and CDR2 YFSETQ.

The rearrangement links TRBV15 to TRBJ1-5; 7 nucleotides agree with TRBD1. CDR1 is LNHNV and CDR2 is YYDKDF in the germline V gene (reference sequence). This CDR3 comprises 16 residues. The V gene end was trimmed by 0 bases and the J gene end by 6 bases; junction bases not matched to a gene: 8. The CDR3 here is CATSRDRTGGIQPQHF. In DNA form, the CDR3 reads TGTGCCACCAGCAGAGATCGGACAGGTGGGATTCAGCCCCAGCATTTT.

This chain links TRBV10-1 with TRBJ1-5; D is perhaps TRBD1 (6 bases). The CDR3 has 17 amino acids. Between the trimmed V and J ends, which lost 7 bases and 0 bases, there was a span of 19 bases. The germline CDR1 and CDR2 sequences are WNHNN and SYGVQD (reference sequence). Written as DNA, the CDR3 is TGCGCCAGCATCCCCGGGACATACCCTTATAGCAATCAGCCCCAGCATTTT. It translates to CASIPGTYPYSNQPQHF.

The chain links TRBV25-1 to TRBJ1-3; D is undetermined. The V gene lost 6 bases and the J gene lost 2 bases, with 8 bases spanning the gap. From germline, CDR1 is MGHDK and CDR2 SYGVNS. The CDR3 spans 13 residues. The CDR3 reads CASSVTAGNTIYF. In DNA, the CDR3 is TGTGCCAGCAGCGTCACGGCTGGAAACACCATATATTTT.

The rearrangement joins TRBV7-9 to TRBJ2-1; possibly TRBD2 for D (6 bases). Deletions cut 5 bases from V and 6 bases from J, with 17 bases between. CDR1 and CDR2 from the germline V gene are SEHNR and FQNEAQ (reference sequence). This CDR3 comprises 15 residues. The CDR3 DNA is TGTGCCAGCAGCCAAGTCGGGAGTCAAGGCAATGAGCAGTTCTTC. This translates into CASSQVGSQGNEQFF.

The chain recombines TRBV30 with TRBJ1-2; D is uncertain. Per the germline V gene, CDR1 is GTSNPN and CDR2 is SVGIG (reference sequence). The CDR3 length is 11 residues. V was cut by 2 bases and J by 8 bases, with 9 bases left in between. The CDR3: CAWSFTVGYTF. DNA of the CDR3: TGTGCCTGGAGTTTCACGGTCGGCTACACCTTC.

The chain joins TRBV30 to TRBJ2-1; 13 bases map to TRBD2. V dropped 3 bases and J dropped 0; count of bases not matched to a gene: 20. Germline CDR1 and CDR2: GTSNPN and SVGIG (reference sequence). The CDR3 spans 22 residues. CDR3 sequence: CAWSLSPLLAGGPRSSYNEQFF. The CDR3 coding sequence is TGTGCCTGGAGCTTATCCCCCCTACTAGCGGGAGGGCCCCGGAGCTCCTACAATGAGCAGTTCTTC.

The gene calls are TRBV2 and TRBJ1-2, with 7 bases matching TRBD1. Germline V gene data show CDR1 as SNHLY and CDR2 as FYNNEI. The CDR3 totals 14 residues. Trimming cost V 7 bases and J 10 bases; bases outside gene matches: 15. CDR3 amino acids: CASTSGTAAPYYTF. The CDR3 DNA reads TGTGCCAGCACCTCCGGGACAGCCGCTCCTTACTACACCTTC. The full variable domain, rest sourced from reference TRBV2 and TRBJ1-2, is EPEVTQTPSHQVTQMGQEVILRCVPISNHLYFYWYRQILGQKVEFLVSFYNNEISEKSEIFDDQFSVERPDGSNFTLKIRSTKLEDSAMYFCASTSGTAAPYYTFGSGTRLTVV.

The rearrangement links TRBV4-1 to TRBJ2-3; 9 nucleotides line up with TRBD2. From germline, CDR1 is MGHRA and CDR2 YSYEKL. V was pared by 4 bases and J by 2 bases, with 10 bases of the junction left unmatched. The CDR3 consists of 17 residues. The chain's CDR3 is CASSLGIAGAITDTQYF. The CDR3 nucleotides read TGCGCCAGCAGCCTTGGGATAGCGGGGGCGATCACAGATACGCAGTATTTT.

This clone was seen a handful of times. The J gene is TRBJ1-2, the V gene TRBV5-4; possibly TRBD1 for D (5 bases). CDR3 size: 15 residues. Looked up from germline, CDR1 is SGHNT and CDR2 is YYREEE (reference sequence). Trimming took 0 bases from V and 4 from J, leaving 13 bases between them. Written as DNA, the CDR3 is TGTGCCAGCAGCTTGGATTCAGGGTTTAGCTATGGCTACACCTTC. Translated, it gives CASSLDSGFSYGYTF.

This clone has a single count. Other DNA sequences of this sample code for an identical CDR3. V and J are TRBV5-1 and TRBJ1-1; D is undetermined. The CDR3 covers 14 residues. Germline values: CDR1 SGHRS, CDR2 YFSETQ. V lost 0 bases, J lost 2 bases, and 8 bases lay in between. CDR3 nucleotide sequence: TGCGCCAGCAGCTTGGGACAAGTAAACACTGAAGCTTTCTTT. It encodes CASSLGQVNTEAFF.

The CDR3: CASSTTPNTEAFF. CDR3 nucleotide sequence: TGTGCCAGCAGCACTACCCCGAACACTGAAGCTTTCTTT. This chain connects TRBV5-8 to TRBJ1-1, with D unresolved. V lost 4 bases, J lost 1 base, and 8 bases lay in between. Per the germline V gene, CDR1 is SGHTS and CDR2 is YDEGEE. CDR3 length: 13 amino acids.

The rearrangement uses TRBV18 and TRBJ1-1; no clear D. The CDR3 is 13 amino acids. The V end lost 3 bases, the J end lost 5 bases, and 10 bases lay between the germline ends. Germline CDR1 KGHSH, CDR2 LQKENI. CDR3 amino acids: CASSPQEVTEAFF. In DNA form, the CDR3 reads TGTGCCAGCTCACCCCAGGAGGTAACTGAAGCTTTCTTT. The entire variable domain, with the rest obtained from reference TRBV18 and TRBJ1-1, is as follows: NAGVMQNPRHLVRRRGQEARLRCSPMKGHSHVYWYRQLPEEGLKFMVYLQKENIIDESGMPKERFSAEFPKEGPSILRIQQVVRGDSAAYFCASSPQEVTEAFFGQGTRLTVV.

The chain carries TRBV10-1 and TRBJ2-3; D not certain. Per the germline V gene, CDR1 is WNHNN and CDR2 is SYGVQD (reference sequence). Trimming pared 0 bases from V and 4 bases from J, leaving 11 bases between. This CDR3 spans 15 amino acids. The CDR3 reads CASSESTVEADTQYF. For the CDR3, the DNA is TGCGCCAGCAGTGAGTCTACGGTCGAGGCAGATACGCAGTATTTT.